This T cell receptor (beta chain) was captured by sequencing in a study of OX40 agonist ivuxolimab in advanced cancers. Study information: Prior anti-PD-1, anti-PD-L1 or anti-CTLA-4 therapy was allowed; 40% had some. Study conclusions and caveats: Normalized T-cell clonal expansion was also low in some nonresponders.

Using immunoSEQ multiplex PCR, the repertoire was profiled, and TCRdb retains in-frame clones only, with some absent. This sample yields about 54,000 clones, of which 70% to 90% are seen a single time; 0.75% belongs to the top ten. Germline V gene lookup returns CDR1 SGHAT and CDR2 FQNNGV. Trimming pared 1 base from V and 2 bases from J, leaving 14 bases between. This CDR3 region has 16 residues. Turning to this clone: The antigen is undetermined.

The chain combines TRBV11-2 with TRBJ2-5; D is perhaps TRBD1 or TRBD2 (6 bases each). The sample consisted of CD4+ or CD8+ T cells sorted from blood, taken in a trial of the OX40 agonist ivuxolimab. This TCR derives from an adult with an advanced solid tumor such as melanoma, head and neck, liver or kidney cancer. CDR3 DNA: TGTGCCAGCAGCTTAGCTGCCGGGGGCCATCAAGAGACCCAGTACTTC. This sequence encodes CASSLAAGGHQETQYF.